The present T cell receptor beta chain was sequenced within a study of cytomegalovirus exposure and HLA in healthy donors. About the research overall: In an earlier analysis, approximately 120 million unique TCR beta sequences were found from 150 million to 200 million T cells.

General study points: When analyzed later, the rates of TCR association showed variation by HLA locus, with DRB1 the most and HLA-C the fewest.

It was with 60 Vbeta and 13 Jbeta primers that the PCR ran. In the original analysis: An analysis performed later counted about 80 million unique TCR beta chains (roughly 11 million of them shared). Only in-frame clones appear in the TCRdb table, and some are missing; sequencing was by immunoSEQ multiplex PCR. That table is the source of V, J and clone size, and D and trimming were worked out from the DNA. This table holds approximately 140,000 clones, roughly 88% found once. Healthy people donating bone marrow made up the donors. With regard to this clone: Its antigen is as yet unknown.

J gave up 1 base and V 7 bases, and 4 bases lay outside the gene matches. CDR3 length equals 14 residues. The V gene's germline CDR1 is SQVTM and CDR2 ANQGSEA. The chain has TRBV29-1 and TRBJ2-3, with 11 bases matching TRBD2. Sample: PBMCs. The receptor was derived from a woman aged 40-49 years in good health and CMV-seronegative. The CDR3 DNA is TGCAGCGCCCAGACTAGCGGGGGCACAGATACGCAGTATTTT. Translation gives CSAQTSGGTDTQYF.